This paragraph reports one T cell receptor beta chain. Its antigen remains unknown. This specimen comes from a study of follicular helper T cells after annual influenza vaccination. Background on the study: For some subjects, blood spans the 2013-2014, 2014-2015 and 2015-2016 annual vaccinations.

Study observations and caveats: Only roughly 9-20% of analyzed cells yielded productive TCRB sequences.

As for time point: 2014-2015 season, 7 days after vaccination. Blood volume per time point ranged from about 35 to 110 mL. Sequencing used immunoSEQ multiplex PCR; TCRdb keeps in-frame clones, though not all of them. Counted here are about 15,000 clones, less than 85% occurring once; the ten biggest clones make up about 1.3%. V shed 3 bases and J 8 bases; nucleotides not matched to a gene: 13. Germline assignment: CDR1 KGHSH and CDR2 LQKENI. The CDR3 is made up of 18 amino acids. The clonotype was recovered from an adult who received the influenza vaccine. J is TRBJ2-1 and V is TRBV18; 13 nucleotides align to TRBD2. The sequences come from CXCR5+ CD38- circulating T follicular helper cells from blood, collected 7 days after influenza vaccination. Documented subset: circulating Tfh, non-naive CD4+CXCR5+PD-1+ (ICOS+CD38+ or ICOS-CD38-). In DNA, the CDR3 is TGTGCCAGCTCACCCGGACTAGCGGGAGAACGTCAGGGGGATGAGCAGTTCTTC. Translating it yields CASSPGLAGERQGDEQFF.